One and the same sample provided the 15 T cell receptor beta chains below, sequenced in a study of blood T cell repertoires in COVID-19. Assay used: immunoSEQ multiplex PCR; TCRdb lists only in-frame clones, some missing. The sample holds about 42,000 clones, around 84% seen once. Sequenced input: peripheral blood. The receptors come from a man between 65 and 85 years old with acute or convalescent COVID-19.

This sequence joins TRBV7-3 and TRBJ2-5, with D perhaps TRBD1 (6 bases). Trimming removed 3 bases from V and 5 bases from J, with 10 bases in between. This CDR3 is built from 13 residues. Per germline, CDR1 SGHTA and CDR2 FQGTGA. This CDR3 reads CASSLYQGETQYF. The DNA for the CDR3 is TGTGCCAGCAGCTTGTATCAGGGGGAGACCCAGTACTTC.

The V gene is TRBV6-5, the J gene TRBJ1-1, with D unclear. The CDR3 spans 12 residues. Germline V gives CDR1 MNHEY, CDR2 SVGAGI. Trimming took 8 bases from V and 10 from J, leaving 17 bases between them. DNA for the CDR3: TGTGCCAGCGAAAAGAGCCTTCCGGGAGCTTTCTTT. Its protein is CASEKSLPGAFF.

The rearrangement uses TRBV5-1 and TRBJ2-2, with 9 bases fitting TRBD2. J gave up 4 bases and V 4 bases, and 14 bases lay outside the gene matches. This CDR3 contains 18 residues. Germline V gene lookup returns CDR1 SGHRS and CDR2 YFSETQ. For the CDR3, the DNA is TGCGCCAGCAGCGGAACAATGCGGGGGGGCCTGGGCACCGGGGAGCTGTTTTTT. It yields the protein CASSGTMRGGLGTGELFF. The full variable domain, completed using reference TRBV5-1 and TRBJ2-2, is KAGVTQTPRYLIKTRGQQVTLSCSPISGHRSVSWYQQTPGQGLQFLFEYFSETQRNKGNFPGRFSGRQFSNSRSEMNVSTLELGDSALYLCASSGTMRGGLGTGELFFGEGSRLTVL.

CDR3 residues: CASSVLASTGNEQFF. CDR3 bases: TGTGCCAGCAGTGTACTAGCGTCCACGGGGAATGAGCAGTTCTTC. The chain uses TRBV6-6 and TRBJ2-1, with 7 bases that match TRBD2. CDR3 length equals 15 residues. The V gene's germline CDR1 is MNHNY and CDR2 SVGAGI (reference sequence). The ends lost 5 bases at V and 7 bases at J; junction bases unmatched: 11.

This clone has a single count. The V gene is TRBV7-2, the J gene TRBJ1-3; D unclear. This CDR3 has 12 residues. V dropped 4 bases and J dropped 7 bases, with 8 bases sitting between them. Germline loops: CDR1 SGHTA, CDR2 FQGNSA. The CDR3 nucleotides are TGTGCCAGCAGCTATACACGCAACACCATATATTTT. It specifies CASSYTRNTIYF.

The chain has TRBV7-3 and TRBJ2-2, with 16 bases that match TRBD2. With V trimmed by 11 bases and J by 4 bases, 7 bases remained unmatched. The CDR3 sequence is 16 residues long. Germline V gene sequence: CDR1 SGHTA, CDR2 FQGTGA. In DNA form, the CDR3 reads TGTGCCGGGGGACTAGCGGGAGGGCCGGGCACCGGGGAGCTGTTTTTT. This gives the protein CAGGLAGGPGTGELFF.

The V and J genes are TRBV18 and TRBJ1-1; TRBD1 agrees at 8 bases. Unmatched junction bases numbered 6, after V lost 1 base and J lost 2 bases. Germline-derived CDR1 and CDR2 are KGHSH and LQKENI. This CDR3 has 16 residues. CDR3 sequence reads: CASSPLQGAENTEAFF. In nucleotides, the CDR3 is TGTGCCAGCTCACCACTCCAGGGGGCCGAAAACACTGAAGCTTTCTTT.

The chain couples TRBV14 to TRBJ1-3; 7 bases map to TRBD1. Germline trimming cut 2 bases from V and 1 base from J; bases unmatched to any gene: 11. Germline values: CDR1 SGHDN, CDR2 FVKESK. The CDR3 sequence is 18 residues long. The CDR3 sequence is CASSQTGVLFASGNTIYF. The CDR3 DNA is TGTGCCAGCAGCCAAACAGGGGTACTCTTTGCTTCTGGAAACACCATATATTTT.

The chain joins TRBV30 to TRBJ1-2; the D is unclear. The CDR3 spans 12 residues. V was cut by 4 bases and J by 5 bases, with 11 bases left in between. The germline gives CDR1 GTSNPN, CDR2 SVGIG (reference sequence). The CDR3: CAWTPTAYGYTF. The CDR3 DNA reads TGTGCCTGGACCCCTACCGCTTATGGCTACACCTTC.

This clone was picked up a small number of times. The chain has TRBV4-1 and TRBJ2-2, with D possibly being TRBD1 (5 bases). This CDR3 has 16 amino acids. Trimming took off 3 bases at V and 4 bases at J, with 15 bases between the two ends. Germline lookup yields CDR1 MGHRA and CDR2 YSYEKL. CDR3 sequence reads: CASSQGDSTSTGELFF. CDR3 DNA: TGCGCCAGCAGCCAGGGCGACAGTACATCCACCGGGGAGCTGTTTTTT.

The V call is TRBV9, the J call TRBJ2-3; 9 nucleotides match TRBD2. Germline loops: CDR1 SGDLS, CDR2 YYNGEE. V shed 0 bases, J shed 2 bases, and the junction held 7 bases outside the gene matches. The CDR3 extends over 17 amino acids. This CDR3 is CASSVGRSGGFTDTQYF. The CDR3 DNA is TGTGCCAGCAGCGTAGGGAGGAGCGGGGGGTTCACAGATACGCAGTATTTT.

The J gene is TRBJ2-7, the V gene TRBV4-1; 7 nucleotides match TRBD2. Germline V CDR1 and CDR2: MGHRA, YSYEKL. The junction had 6 bases not matched to a gene; V was cut back by 1 base and J by 3 bases. This CDR3 spans 15 amino acids. The CDR3 sequence is CASSQVMAGVYEQYF. The CDR3 DNA sequence: TGCGCCAGCAGCCAAGTAATGGCGGGAGTCTACGAGCAGTACTTC.

The chain combines TRBV7-6 with TRBJ1-5; D is undetermined. Per the germline V gene, CDR1 is SGHVS and CDR2 is FNYEAQ. V lost 1 base, J lost 8 bases, and 9 bases lay in between. The length of the CDR3 is 13 residues. Here the CDR3 reads CASSLVDYEPQHF. The CDR3 DNA follows: TGTGCCAGCAGCTTAGTGGACTACGAGCCCCAGCATTTT.

The chain joins TRBV6-1 to TRBJ2-2; D uncertain. The germline V gene encodes CDR1 MNHNS and CDR2 SASEGT. The CDR3 is made up of 15 amino acids. V lost 3 bases and J 0 bases, leaving 8 bases between the germline ends. The CDR3 sequence is CASSEAAANTGELFF. CDR3 DNA: TGTGCCAGCAGTGAGGCGGCAGCGAACACCGGGGAGCTGTTTTTT.

The chain joins TRBV7-8 to TRBJ1-1; a weak D match, TRBD1 (6 bases). V shed 4 bases and J shed 5 bases, with 14 bases lying between them. Per germline, CDR1 SGHVS and CDR2 FQNEAQ. This CDR3 has 14 amino acids. In DNA form, the CDR3 reads TGTGCCAGCAGCTCCGGGACAAGGGGAACTGAAGCTTTCTTT. Translation: CASSSGTRGTEAFF. The full variable domain, completed using reference TRBV7-8 and TRBJ1-1, is GAGVSQSPRYKVAKRGQDVALRCDPISGHVSLFWYQQALGQGPEFLTYFQNEAQLDKSGLPSDRFFAERPEGSVSTLKIQRTQQEDSAVYLCASSSGTRGTEAFFGQGTRLTVV.